The 24 T cell receptor delta chains below all came from one sample that was sequenced in a study of γδ T cells in repeated Plasmodium falciparum infection. TCRdb re-called clones from the multiplex PCR reads using CATT. The data contain 55,000 to 70,000 delta-chain clones, around 1.7% of them seen just once; the ten biggest clones take up approximately 15%. Bulk repertoires came from Vgamma9/Vdelta2+ or Vdelta2-negative gammadelta T cells flow-sorted from PBMC. The specimen sequenced was gamma-delta T cells from blood. The receptors stem from a pool of human donors (malaria-infected and uninfected, not separated).

This clone was observed many times. The chain links TRDV1 to TRDJ1; 7 bases fit TRDD3. The CDR3 spans 22 residues. Germline V gives CDR1 TSWWSYY, CDR2 QGS. The ends lost 0 bases at V and 7 bases at J; junction bases unmatched: 29. Here the CDR3 reads CALGELTVVDWDRDHGGIKLIF. The CDR3 DNA is TGTGCTCTTGGGGAACTTACCGTAGTTGACTGGGACCGAGACCACGGGGGGATTAAACTCATCTTT.

This clone turned up a few times. One base away lies a much larger clone, so this may be a sequencing read error. The same CDR3 is also encoded by other DNA sequences in this sample. CDR3 bases: TGTGCTCTTGGGGAACCTCCCCACTCGCCCCGGGAGGTTTCGCAAAATACGCTCAAGTGGAAAACACCCATACTCATCTTT. As protein: CALGEPPHSPREVSQNTLKWKTPILIF. The chain joins TRDV1 to TRDJ1; the D gene could be TRDD1 or TRDD3 (5 bases each). CDR1 and CDR2 from the germline V gene are TSWWSYY and QGS. Trimming shortened V by 1 base and J by 10 bases, and 55 bases separated the two germline ends. The CDR3 spans 27 residues.

This clone turned up a few times. TCRdb's listed protein matches a much larger clone and diverges from this DNA's translation at residue 8, likely through a read error; the protein shown comes from the DNA. The genes are TRDV1 and TRDJ1; 12 bases are shared with TRDD3. No J gene was available from TCRdb, and it was assigned here by a germline match of the DNA. The ends lost 2 bases at V and 4 bases at J; junction bases unmatched: 29. The CDR3 runs to 24 residues. The germline CDR1 and CDR2 sequences are TSWWSYY and QGS. The CDR3 DNA reads TGTGCTCTTGGGGAAGGCGGGCCAGATTCCGACTGGGGGATACTCACACCGTGTCTCGATAAACTCATCTTT. Its protein is CALGEGGPDSDWGILTPCLDKLIF.

The table lists this clone with many counts. TCRdb lists the protein of a much larger clone for this DNA, which differs at residue 14, so this is likely a read error; the protein given here is translated from the DNA itself. This chain uses TRDV2 with TRDJ1; 12 bases agree with TRDD3. CDR1 and CDR2 from the germline V gene are GEAIGNYY and EKD. CDR3 length: 19 amino acids. J lost 3 bases, V lost 0 bases, and 13 bases had no gene match. CDR3 in amino acids: CACDTLPPGGYGSPDKLIF. CDR3 DNA: TGTGCCTGTGACACCCTGCCTCCTGGGGGATACGGAAGCCCCGATAAACTCATCTTT.

This clone was seen only a few times. The amino acid sequence in TCRdb belongs to a much larger clone and departs from this DNA's translation at residue 7, likely a sequencing read error; the sequence shown is translated from the DNA. The chain recombines TRDV1 with TRDJ4; D might be TRDD3 (6 bases). The CDR3 is 20 residues long. Trimming removed 1 base from V and 3 bases from J, with 30 bases in between. CDR1 and CDR2 from the germline V gene are TSWWSYY and QGS. CDR3 amino acids: CALGEPPLGPWNPPSGPLIF. The CDR3 bases are TGTGCTCTTGGGGAACCCCCCCTGGGGCCGTGGAATCCCCCATCTGGACCCCTGATCTTT.

This clone has more than one count but fewer than ten. A far larger clone is just one base off, so this is likely a read error. Other DNA sequences in this specimen translate into the identical CDR3. The chain links TRDV1 to TRDJ1; 10 bases agree with TRDD3. TCRdb records no J gene; here it was assigned by comparing the DNA to germline. Germline V gene data show CDR1 as TSWWSYY and CDR2 as QGS. This CDR3 is built from 20 residues. The CDR3, as DNA: TGTGCTCTTGGGGGAGCCCATGGGTTGGGGGATACAAGAGGTGCCGACAAACTCATCTTT. Translating gives CALGGAHGLGDTRGADKLIF.

The table lists this clone with a few counts. TCRdb lists the protein of a much larger clone for this DNA, which differs at residue 9, so this is likely a read error; the protein given here is translated from the DNA itself. The chain uses TRDV3 and TRDJ1; D perhaps matches TRDD3 (5 bases). TCRdb supplies no J gene; here it was assigned by aligning the nucleotide sequence to germline. V was pared by 3 bases and J by 0 bases, with 44 bases between. The CDR3 is 24 residues long. In germline, CDR1 is TVYSNPD, CDR2 GDNSRS (reference sequence). The CDR3 DNA sequence: TGTGCCTTCACAGCTCTAAGGCCTCCCTATATACGTACCGGCATTGCTCGGTACACCGATAAACTCATCTTT. This translates into CAFTALRPPYIRTGIARYTDKLIF.

A remark on this clone: The translation of this DNA and the TCRdb protein of a much larger clone differ at residue 6, probably owing to a read error; the protein shown here is translated from the DNA. This chain uses TRDV1 with TRDJ1, with 9 bases fitting TRDD3. TCRdb does not report a J gene; here it was assigned by matching the DNA to germline references. There are 24 residues in the CDR3. V lost 4 bases and J lost 1; bases outside the gene matches: 31. CDR1 and CDR2 (germline): TSWWSYY, QGS. The CDR3 DNA sequence: TGTGCTCTTGGGGGATGCACTCCCTTACCGGAGGTCTTTTACTGGGGGACTTCCACCGATAAACTCATCTTT. Protein product: CALGGCTPLPEVFYWGTSTDKLIF.

This clone showed up just a few times. It differs at one base from a far larger clone, so likely a read error. Other DNA sequences in the same sample also yield this CDR3. The V gene is TRDV1, the J gene TRDJ1, with 10 bases lining up with TRDD3. Here the J gene was assigned by germline matching of the DNA, as TCRdb has none. The CDR3 consists of 23 residues. V shed 6 bases and J 1 base; nucleotides not matched to a gene: 29. CDR1 and CDR2 (germline): TSWWSYY, QGS. The chain's CDR3 is CALGVLPGPRKPTGGLFTDKLIF. CDR3 sequence (DNA): TGTGCTCTTGGAGTCCTACCGGGTCCACGTAAACCCACTGGGGGATTATTCACCGATAAACTCATCTTT.

This clone was counted a few times. TCRdb's protein, taken from a much larger clone, differs from this DNA's translation at residue 5, likely owing to a read error; the protein displayed comes from the DNA. The rearrangement uses TRDV1 and TRDJ1, with 8 bases lining up with TRDD3. Trimming cost V 5 bases and J 2 bases; bases outside gene matches: 16. This CDR3 is 18 amino acids long. Germline V lookup: CDR1 TSWWSYY, CDR2 QGS. The CDR3 region has the DNA TGTGCTCTTGGGCCCCGTTCCCTAATGGGATACGGAACCGATAAACTCATCTTT. It codes for CALGPRSLMGYGTDKLIF.

This clone was picked up many times. The same CDR3 arises from other DNA sequences in this sample as well. This chain's CDR3 is CACVGVLGDSWDTRQMFF. CDR3 DNA sequence: TGTGCCTGTGTCGGGGTACTGGGCGACTCCTGGGACACCCGACAGATGTTTTTC. The chain has TRDV2 and TRDJ3; weak D call: TRDD3 (6 bases). V lost 5 bases to trimming and J lost 0 bases, with 16 bases between them. In germline, CDR1 is GEAIGNYY, CDR2 EKD. The CDR3 is 18 amino acids.

This clone was picked up a small number of times. Translating this DNA gives a protein that differs at residue 19 from the TCRdb one, which belongs to a much larger clone; a read error is likely, and the protein shown is this translation. The rearrangement joins TRDV1 to TRDJ1; TRDD3 aligns across 9 bases. Trimming took 0 bases from V and 0 from J; bases not matched to a gene: 29. Germline V gene data show CDR1 as TSWWSYY and CDR2 as QGS. This CDR3 has 25 amino acids. The CDR3 region is CALGELSQKSCCTGGLNPNTDKLIF. CDR3 nucleotide sequence: TGTGCTCTTGGGGAACTGTCCCAGAAGTCCTGTTGTACTGGGGGACTGAATCCCAACACCGATAAACTCATCTTT.

The chain combines TRDV1 with TRDJ1, with TRDD2 matching 8 bases. The J gene was missing in TCRdb and was found by matching the end of the DNA to germline. CDR3 length: 17 amino acids. V was clipped by 5 bases and J by 3 bases; unmatched bases: 14. Germline V gene data show CDR1 as TSWWSYY and CDR2 as QGS. CDR3 in amino acids: CALGFFLPSPSADKLIF. The CDR3 DNA is TGTGCTCTTGGGTTCTTCCTACCTTCACCTTCGGCCGATAAACTCATCTTT.

With regard to this clone: TCRdb's protein for this DNA is that of a much larger clone and differs from the translation at residue 19, likely a read error; the protein shown is the DNA translation. The chain uses TRDV1 and TRDJ1; 11 bases line up with TRDD3. V gave up 8 bases and J gave up 9 bases; unmatched junction bases: 35. Per the germline V gene, CDR1 is TSWWSYY and CDR2 is QGS. This CDR3 has 22 residues. CDR3 in amino acids: CALLKQSYWGIIALQRGYELIF. CDR3 DNA sequence: TGTGCTCTTTTGAAACAATCCTACTGGGGGATAATCGCGCTTCAAAGGGGTTATGAACTCATCTTT.

This clone has a handful of counts. The protein TCRdb lists belongs to a much larger clone and differs from this DNA's translation at residue 4, which points to a read error; the protein shown is made from the DNA. This chain uses TRDV1 with TRDJ1, with 13 positions matching TRDD3. The J segment lost 0 bases and the V segment lost 7 bases, leaving 20 bases of the junction unmatched. Germline lookup yields CDR1 TSWWSYY and CDR2 QGS. CDR3 length: 21 amino acids. CDR3 sequence reads: CALVKRSNWGIRGGYTDKLIF. Written as DNA, the CDR3 is TGTGCTCTTGTCAAACGGTCCAACTGGGGGATACGAGGGGGGTACACCGATAAACTCATCTTT.

This clone was seen a few times. A read error likely explains why the TCRdb protein, taken from a much larger clone, differs from this DNA's translation at residue 3; the protein shown is translated from the DNA. The chain carries TRDV1 and TRDJ1; D perhaps matches TRDD3 (6 bases). This CDR3 has 18 amino acids. Germline V lookup: CDR1 TSWWSYY, CDR2 QGS. The DNA for the CDR3 is TGTGCTCCTGGGGAACGCACCACTTGGGGACCTATCGCCGATAAACTCATCTTT. Protein sequence: CAPGERTTWGPIADKLIF.

This clone was picked up many times. TCRdb attributes to this sequence the protein of a much larger clone, which differs from the DNA translation at residue 19; a read error is likely, and the protein displayed is translated from the DNA. CDR3 sequence: CALGEPLFLHLGIPSDKLTF. The CDR3 DNA sequence: TGTGCTCTTGGGGAACCACTCTTCCTACATTTGGGGATACCTTCCGATAAACTCACCTTT. This rearrangement joins TRDV1 to TRDJ1, with D possibly being TRDD2 or TRDD3 (8 bases each). Germline CDR1 reads TSWWSYY; CDR2 reads QGS. The CDR3 covers 20 residues.

There are many counts of this clone. For this DNA, TCRdb reports the protein of a much larger clone, which diverges at residue 6, most likely from a read error; the protein presented here is translated directly from the DNA. The V call is TRDV1, the J call TRDJ1, with D perhaps TRDD3 (6 bases). Trimming took off 2 bases at V and 3 bases at J, with 22 bases between the two ends. Germline V lookup: CDR1 TSWWSYY, CDR2 QGS. The CDR3 contains 18 residues. The CDR3 region is CALGEGRVRLGIPDKLIF. The CDR3 DNA reads TGTGCTCTTGGGGAAGGTCGGGTACGTTTGGGGATTCCCGATAAACTCATCTTT.

Details on this clone: Translating this DNA gives a protein that differs at residue 7 from the TCRdb one, which belongs to a much larger clone; a read error is likely, and the protein shown is this translation. The chain employs TRDV1 and TRDJ1; D possibly uses TRDD2 or TRDD3 (7 bases each). TCRdb does not report a J gene; here it was assigned by matching the DNA to germline references. CDR3 length equals 22 residues. Germline-derived CDR1 and CDR2 are TSWWSYY and QGS. The CDR3, as DNA: TGTGCTCTTGGGGAATGGCGTTTCCTACCTCTTGGGGATAGGGGCTACACCTATAAACTCATCTTT. It is translated as CALGEWRFLPLGDRGYTYKLIF.

Regarding this clone: A far larger clone is a single base away, which makes a read error likely. Other DNA sequences in the same sample also yield this CDR3. The chain has TRDV3 and TRDJ1; a weak D match, TRDD2 (9 bases). Germline-derived CDR1 and CDR2 are TVYSNPD and GDNSRS (reference sequence). Trimming took 0 bases from V and 2 from J, leaving 37 bases between them. This CDR3 spans 22 amino acids. As DNA, the CDR3 is TGTGCCTTTAGAATGTTCGAAGCCTTCCTACGAGACTGGGGGTCCCCAACCGATAAACTCATCTTT. This codes for CAFRMFEAFLRDWGSPTDKLIF.

This clone came up many times. Here the CDR3 DNA reads TGTGCTCTTGGGGATTTACCCTACGAAGGGGATAACACCGATAAACTCATCTTT. Translation: CALGDLPYEGDNTDKLIF. The chain carries TRDV1 and TRDJ1; the match to TRDD3 covers 7 bases. This CDR3 contains 18 residues. V was clipped by 3 bases and J by 0 bases; unmatched bases: 13. The germline gives CDR1 TSWWSYY, CDR2 QGS.

This clone was seen ten or more times. A far larger clone is just one base off, so this is likely a read error. Within the sample, other DNA sequences also encode this same CDR3. The V gene call reads TRDV1; no J gene was called; TRDD3 is the table's D call, not checked against the DNA. The CDR3 consists of 21 residues. Germline-derived CDR1 and CDR2 are TSWWSYY and QGS. CDR3 DNA: TGTGCTCTTGGGGAACGTCCGAGGTACTGGGGGATGGTTCGGTACACCGATAAGCTCATCTTT. Amino acid sequence: CALGERPRYWGMVRYTDKLIF.

This clone was seen at least ten times. The protein that TCRdb holds for this DNA derives from a much larger clone and differs from the translated DNA at residue 15, which likely indicates a read error; the protein shown here is translated from the DNA. This chain joins TRDV1 and TRDJ1, with TRDD3 identical over 9 bases. CDR1 TSWWSYY and CDR2 QGS come from the germline V gene. The CDR3 extends over 19 amino acids. The CDR3 DNA is TGTGCTCTTGGGGAATCGCCAATCGGGGGGGATACATCCACCAATAAACTCATCTTT. Its protein is CALGESPIGGDTSTNKLIF.

This clone was counted ten times or more. TCRdb's protein for this DNA is that of a much larger clone and differs from the translation at residue 9, likely a read error; the protein shown is the DNA translation. The rearrangement links TRDV1 to TRDJ1; D is ambiguous. The germline gives CDR1 TSWWSYY, CDR2 QGS. Deletions cut 3 bases from V and 3 bases from J, with 11 bases between. The CDR3 is 14 amino acids. The CDR3: CALGDGTRADKLIF. The CDR3 DNA is TGTGCTCTTGGGGATGGGACTAGGGCCGATAAACTCATCTTT.